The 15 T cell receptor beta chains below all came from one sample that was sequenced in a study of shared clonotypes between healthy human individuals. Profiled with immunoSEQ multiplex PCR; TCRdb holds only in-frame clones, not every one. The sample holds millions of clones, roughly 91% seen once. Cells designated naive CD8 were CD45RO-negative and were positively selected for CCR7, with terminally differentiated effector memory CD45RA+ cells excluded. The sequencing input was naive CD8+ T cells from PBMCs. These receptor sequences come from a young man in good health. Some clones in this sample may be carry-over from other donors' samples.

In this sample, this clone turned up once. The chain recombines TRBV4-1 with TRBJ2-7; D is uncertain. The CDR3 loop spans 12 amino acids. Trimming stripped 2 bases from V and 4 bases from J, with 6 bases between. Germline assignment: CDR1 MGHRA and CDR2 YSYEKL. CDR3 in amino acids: CASSQNAYEQYF. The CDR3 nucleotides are TGCGCCAGCAGCCAAAATGCTTACGAGCAGTACTTC.

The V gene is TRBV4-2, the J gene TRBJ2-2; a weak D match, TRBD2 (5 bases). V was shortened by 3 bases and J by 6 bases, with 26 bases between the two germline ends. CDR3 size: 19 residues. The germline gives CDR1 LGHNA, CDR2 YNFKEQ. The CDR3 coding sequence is TGTGCCAGCAGCCACCTCAGCGGACCTACAATCAACACGGCCGGGGAGCTGTTTTTT. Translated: CASSHLSGPTINTAGELFF.

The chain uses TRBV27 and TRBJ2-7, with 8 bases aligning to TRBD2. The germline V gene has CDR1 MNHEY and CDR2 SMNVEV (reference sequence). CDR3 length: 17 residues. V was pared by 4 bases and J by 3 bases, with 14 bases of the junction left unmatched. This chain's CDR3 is CASSWGRGTGGYYEQYF. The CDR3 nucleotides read TGTGCCAGCAGTTGGGGTCGTGGTACGGGAGGGTACTACGAGCAGTACTTC.

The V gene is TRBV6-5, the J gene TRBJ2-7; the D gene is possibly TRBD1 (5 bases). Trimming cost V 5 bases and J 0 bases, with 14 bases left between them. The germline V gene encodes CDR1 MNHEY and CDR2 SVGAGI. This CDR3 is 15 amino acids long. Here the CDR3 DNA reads TGTGCCAGCAGTCTGTCTGGGGCTTTCTCCTACGAGCAGTACTTC. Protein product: CASSLSGAFSYEQYF.

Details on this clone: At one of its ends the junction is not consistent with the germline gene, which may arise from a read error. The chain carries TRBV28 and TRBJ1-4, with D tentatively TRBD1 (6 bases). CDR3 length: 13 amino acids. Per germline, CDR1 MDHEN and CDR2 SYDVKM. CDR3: CASSLVGGAGSTF. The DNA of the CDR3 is TGTGCCAGCAGTTTAGTTGGGGGGGCAGGATCTACTTTT.

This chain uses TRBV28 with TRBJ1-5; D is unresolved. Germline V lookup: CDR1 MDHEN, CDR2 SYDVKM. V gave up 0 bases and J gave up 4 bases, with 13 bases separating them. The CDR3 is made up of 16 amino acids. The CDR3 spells CASSLWEQFTNQPQHF. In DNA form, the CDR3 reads TGTGCCAGCAGTTTATGGGAACAGTTCACAAATCAGCCCCAGCATTTT.

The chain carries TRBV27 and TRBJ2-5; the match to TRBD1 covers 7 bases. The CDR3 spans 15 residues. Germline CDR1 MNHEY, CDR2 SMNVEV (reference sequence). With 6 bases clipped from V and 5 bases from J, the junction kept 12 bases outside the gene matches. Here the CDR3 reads CASSTHSTGWETQYF. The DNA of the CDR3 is TGTGCCAGCAGCACCCACTCGACAGGGTGGGAGACCCAGTACTTC.

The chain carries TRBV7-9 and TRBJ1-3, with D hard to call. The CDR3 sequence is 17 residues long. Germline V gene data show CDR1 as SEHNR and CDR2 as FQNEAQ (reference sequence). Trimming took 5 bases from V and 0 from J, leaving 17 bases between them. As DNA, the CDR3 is TGTGCCAGCAGCCCTCTCAAGGGCGTAGACTCTGGAAACACCATATATTTT. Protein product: CASSPLKGVDSGNTIYF. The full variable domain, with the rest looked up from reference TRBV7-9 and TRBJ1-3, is DTGVSQNPRHKITKRGQNVTFRCDPISEHNRLYWYRQTLGQGPEFLTYFQNEAQLEKSRLLSDRFSAERPKGSFSTLEIQRTEQGDSAMYLCASSPLKGVDSGNTIYFGEGSWLTVV.

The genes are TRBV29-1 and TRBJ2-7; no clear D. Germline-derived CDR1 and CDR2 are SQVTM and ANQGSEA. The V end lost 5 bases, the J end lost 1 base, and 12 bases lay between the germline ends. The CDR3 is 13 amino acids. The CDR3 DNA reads TGCAGCGTTCGCGGCGGCCCATCCTACGAGCAGTACTTC. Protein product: CSVRGGPSYEQYF.

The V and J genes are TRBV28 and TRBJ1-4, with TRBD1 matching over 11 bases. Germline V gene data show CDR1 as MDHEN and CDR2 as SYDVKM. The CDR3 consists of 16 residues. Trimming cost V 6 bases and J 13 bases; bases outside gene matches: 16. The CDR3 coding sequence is TGTGCCAGCAGCACCGGGACAGGGGGTCGGGAAGGGAGACTGTTTTTT. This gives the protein CASSTGTGGREGRLFF.

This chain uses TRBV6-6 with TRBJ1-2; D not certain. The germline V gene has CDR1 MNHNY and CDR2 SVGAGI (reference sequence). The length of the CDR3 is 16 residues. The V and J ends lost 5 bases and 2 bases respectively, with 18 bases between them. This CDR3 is CASSVVFPPANYGYTF. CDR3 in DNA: TGTGCCAGCAGTGTAGTTTTTCCGCCTGCGAACTATGGCTACACCTTC.

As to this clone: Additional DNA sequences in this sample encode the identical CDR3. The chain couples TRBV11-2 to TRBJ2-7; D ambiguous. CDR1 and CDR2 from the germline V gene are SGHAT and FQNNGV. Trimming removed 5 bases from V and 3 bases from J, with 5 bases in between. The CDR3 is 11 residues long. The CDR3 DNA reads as TGTGCCAGCAGCCGTGGCTACGAGCAGTACTTC. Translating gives CASSRGYEQYF.

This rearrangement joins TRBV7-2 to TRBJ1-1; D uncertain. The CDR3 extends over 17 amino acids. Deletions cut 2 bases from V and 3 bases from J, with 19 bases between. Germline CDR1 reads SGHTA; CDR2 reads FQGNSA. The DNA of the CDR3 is TGTGCCAGCAGCTTAAACGCTGGGTGGGGAACGTACACTGAAGCTTTCTTT. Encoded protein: CASSLNAGWGTYTEAFF.

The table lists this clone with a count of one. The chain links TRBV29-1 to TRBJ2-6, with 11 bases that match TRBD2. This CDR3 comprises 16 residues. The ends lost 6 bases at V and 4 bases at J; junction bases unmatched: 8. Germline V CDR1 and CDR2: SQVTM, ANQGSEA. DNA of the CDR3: TGCAGCGTGTCGGGACTAGCGGTCATAGGGGCCAACGTCCTGACTTTC. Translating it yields CSVSGLAVIGANVLTF.

The DNA for the CDR3 is TGCGCCAGCAGCCAAGATGGGCTTGGGGTTAGAGAGACCCAGTACTTC. Translating gives CASSQDGLGVRETQYF. V usage is TRBV4-3 and J usage is TRBJ2-5; D unresolved. The CDR3 covers 16 residues. Germline values: CDR1 LGHNA, CDR2 YSLEER. The V end was cut by 0 bases, the J end by 4 bases, with 15 bases between.